The clone carrying this T cell receptor beta chain has ten or more counts. The CDR3 is 14 residues long. The germline V and J ends were trimmed by 3 bases and 1 base, with 9 bases remaining between them. Germline V gene sequence: CDR1 MNHEY, CDR2 SMNVEV (reference sequence). The source of the sample is a study of CDR3 diversity in severe acne. One entry per CDR3 protein, called by TCRdb with MiXCR from the PCR reads. The sample lists about 93,000 distinct CDR3 sequences; roughly half were seen once. The rearrangement joins TRBV27 to TRBJ1-1; D is unresolved. This sequence was found in a male donor in good health, serving as a control. Sequencing was done on a sample of blood. In DNA, the CDR3 is TGTGCCAGCAGTTTGTGGTTCGCGAACACTGAAGCTTTCTTT. It encodes CASSLWFANTEAFF.